Listed below are T cell receptor beta chains from one sample, sequenced in a study of blood T cell repertoires in COVID-19. The assay was immunoSEQ multiplex PCR, and TCRdb's table has in-frame clones only and misses some. The sample contains 250,000 to 350,000 clones, roughly 90% of which appear only once. Specimen: peripheral blood. All receptors come from a man younger than 35 with active or convalescent COVID-19. Each CDR3 is given with its conserved first and last residue. The D gene is left open where the match is weak. Only part of the rows carry a size: once, few, many, or a class if the clone is expanded.

v_gene,d_gene,j_gene,abundance,CDR3aa,CDR3nt
TRBV5-1,TRBD1,TRBJ2-7,.,CASSTGTGRHEQYF,TGCGCCAGCAGCACCGGGACAGGGCGGCACGAGCAGTACTTC
TRBV20-1,.,TRBJ2-3,.,CSASFSSDTQYF,TGCAGTGCTAGTTTTAGCTCAGATACGCAGTATTTT
TRBV5-6,.,TRBJ1-2,once,CASSGGYGYTF,TGTGCCAGCAGTGGGGGGTATGGCTACACCTTC
TRBV5-5,TRBD2,TRBJ2-7,.,CASRWGPGGAYEQYF,TGTGCCAGCAGGTGGGGCCCGGGGGGGGCCTACGAGCAGTACTTC
TRBV7-8,.,TRBJ2-1,.,CASSSAFFETSSNEQFF,TGTGCCAGCAGCTCCGCATTCTTTGAAACTAGTTCCAATGAGCAGTTCTTC
TRBV7-9,.,TRBJ1-1,.,CASSLFGNTEAFF,TGTGCCAGCAGCTTATTCGGGAACACTGAAGCTTTCTTT
TRBV6-1,.,TRBJ2-7,.,CASSEIRGREQYF,TGTGCCAGCAGTGAAATCAGGGGCCGCGAGCAGTACTTC
TRBV11-2,.,TRBJ2-7,.,CASSLDLDYEQYF,TGTGCCAGCAGCTTAGACCTAGACTACGAGCAGTACTTC
TRBV9,TRBD1,TRBJ2-5,.,CASSGSGTGGETQYF,TGTGCCAGCAGCGGCTCCGGGACAGGAGGTGAGACCCAGTACTTC
TRBV4-1,TRBD1,TRBJ2-1,.,CASSQGQGQNEQFF,TGCGCCAGCAGCCAAGGACAGGGTCAGAATGAGCAGTTCTTC
TRBV5-1,TRBD2,TRBJ2-1,.,CASSSGTSLDEQFF,TGCGCCAGCAGCTCAGGGACTAGCCTCGATGAGCAGTTCTTC
TRBV18,.,TRBJ2-3,.,CASSPPPERNTDTQYF,TGTGCCAGCTCACCACCGCCGGAGCGGAACACAGATACGCAGTATTTT
TRBV11-3,.,TRBJ2-6,.,CASSLGPYSGANVLTF,TGTGCCAGCAGCTTAGGCCCCTACTCTGGGGCCAACGTCCTGACTTTC
TRBV19,.,TRBJ1-2,.,CASSSATDNYGYTF,TGTGCCAGTAGTTCCGCGACAGACAACTATGGCTACACCTTC
TRBV29-1,.,TRBJ2-7,.,CSVEDLGGSNEQYF,TGCAGCGTTGAAGATCTTGGCGGATCTAACGAGCAGTACTTC
TRBV5-5,TRBD2,TRBJ2-2,.,CASSLGPREVTGELFF,TGTGCCAGCAGCTTGGGGCCCCGGGAGGTCACCGGGGAGCTGTTTTTT
TRBV11-2,TRBD1,TRBJ1-6,.,CASSLDRGSSYNSPLHF,TGTGCCAGCAGCCTAGACAGGGGAAGCTCCTATAATTCACCCCTCCACTTT
TRBV6-2/TRBV6-3,TRBD1,TRBJ1-1,.,CASSLPGQAFIF,TGTGCCAGCAGCTTACCGGGACAGGCCTTTATTTTT
TRBV5-6,.,TRBJ2-5,.,CASSSQETQYF,TGTGCCAGCAGCTCGCAAGAGACCCAGTACTTC
TRBV3-1/TRBV3-2,.,TRBJ1-1,.,CASSQDPQRAFF,TGTGCCAGCAGCCAAGATCCCCAGCGGGCTTTCTTT
TRBV10-2,TRBD1,TRBJ2-7,.,CASRGTGPEEQYF,TGCGCCAGCAGGGGGACAGGGCCCGAGGAGCAGTACTTC
TRBV12-3/TRBV12-4,.,TRBJ1-2,.,CASSFLTGSSYTF,TGTGCCAGCAGTTTCTTAACAGGGTCCAGCTACACCTTC
TRBV10-3,TRBD1,TRBJ2-5,.,CAIRTGQDQETQYF,TGTGCCATCAGAACGGGACAGGATCAAGAGACCCAGTACTTC
TRBV9,.,TRBJ2-1,.,CASSNGAEQFF,TGTGCCAGCAGTAACGGTGCTGAGCAGTTCTTC
TRBV25-1,.,TRBJ1-1,.,CASSLNTEAFF,TGTGCCAGCAGTCTCAACACTGAAGCTTTCTTT
TRBV10-3,.,TRBJ1-3,.,CAISRGYTGYSGNTIYF,TGTGCCATCAGTAGAGGATATACAGGTTACTCTGGAAACACCATATATTTT
TRBV3-1/TRBV3-2,.,TRBJ2-2,.,CASSPGGLGTGELFF,TGTGCCAGCAGCCCAGGGGGGCTCGGCACCGGGGAGCTGTTTTTT
TRBV3-1/TRBV3-2,.,TRBJ2-2,.,CASSQGGRELFF,TGTGCCAGCAGCCAAGGTGGGCGGGAGCTGTTTTTT
TRBV12-3/TRBV12-4,.,TRBJ1-2,.,CASTPGSLYGYTF,TGTGCCAGCACCCCGGGGAGCCTCTATGGCTACACCTTC
TRBV6-1,.,TRBJ1-1,.,CASSEDRATYLIGTEAFF,TGTGCCAGCAGTGAAGACAGGGCCACATATTTGATTGGCACTGAAGCTTTCTTT
TRBV19,.,TRBJ1-1,.,CASSILPRDTEAFF,TGTGCCAGTAGTATACTCCCACGGGATACTGAAGCTTTCTTT
TRBV9,TRBD2,TRBJ2-3,once,CASSVGLAFDTQYF,TGTGCCAGCAGCGTGGGACTAGCATTCGATACGCAGTATTTT
TRBV4-1,.,TRBJ2-7,.,CASSQGWQGSEQYF,TGCGCCAGCAGCCAGGGTTGGCAGGGTAGCGAGCAGTACTTC
TRBV30,TRBD2,TRBJ2-5,.,CAWSPPPPSGCQETQYF,TGTGCCTGGAGTCCACCCCCCCCTAGCGGGTGCCAAGAGACCCAGTACTTC
TRBV3-1/TRBV3-2,TRBD1,TRBJ1-2,.,CASSPTSDRGYGYTF,TGTGCCAGCAGCCCGACTTCGGACAGGGGTTATGGCTACACCTTC
TRBV7-9,.,TRBJ2-1,once,CASSLATRREEGRNEQFF,TGTGCCAGCAGCTTAGCAACTCGCAGGGAAGAAGGGCGCAATGAGCAGTTCTTC
TRBV2,TRBD1,TRBJ2-7,.,CASSAGTGGAYLAYEQYF,TGTGCCAGCAGTGCAGGGACAGGGGGTGCCTACTTAGCCTACGAGCAGTACTTC
TRBV15,.,TRBJ1-5,.,CATSRPTVYSNQPQHF,TGTGCCACCAGCAGACCGACAGTTTATAGCAATCAGCCCCAGCATTTT
TRBV9,TRBD1,TRBJ2-5,.,CASSPRQGEETQYF,TGTGCCAGCAGCCCGAGACAGGGGGAGGAGACCCAGTACTTC
TRBV19,.,TRBJ1-2,.,CASSPRQGSNYGYTF,TGTGCCAGTAGTCCGCGCCAGGGATCTAACTATGGCTACACCTTC
TRBV4-1,TRBD1,TRBJ2-7,.,CASSQEDRRYYEQYF,TGCGCCAGCAGCCAAGAGGACAGGAGGTACTACGAGCAGTACTTC
TRBV28,.,TRBJ2-7,.,CASNQGPYEQYF,TGTGCCAGCAATCAGGGGCCCTACGAGCAGTACTTC
TRBV11-2,.,TRBJ1-6,.,CASSLVRGYNSPLHF,TGTGCCAGCAGCTTAGTCAGGGGCTATAATTCACCCCTCCACTTT
TRBV7-2,.,TRBJ1-4,.,CASSDRAGAEKLFF,TGTGCCAGCAGTGACAGAGCGGGGGCTGAAAAACTGTTTTTT
TRBV5-1,.,TRBJ2-7,few,CASSPNQGYEQYF,TGCGCCAGCAGCCCGAATCAGGGTTACGAGCAGTACTTC
TRBV29-1,.,TRBJ2-1,.,CSVSFFRDEQFF,TGCAGCGTTAGCTTTTTTCGCGATGAGCAGTTCTTC
TRBV5-1,.,TRBJ2-1,.,CASSREKTTGTRSYNEQFF,TGCGCCAGCAGCCGAGAAAAAACTACAGGGACAAGGTCCTACAATGAGCAGTTCTTC
TRBV2,TRBD1,TRBJ1-5,.,CASNRDSGGNQPQHF,TGTGCCAGCAACCGGGACAGTGGGGGAAATCAGCCCCAGCATTTT
TRBV7-2,TRBD2,TRBJ2-3,few,CASSAGTSTWYF,TGTGCCAGCAGCGCGGGGACTAGTACTTGGTATTTT
TRBV4-1,TRBD2,TRBJ2-3,.,CASSQEVLRGDPDTQYF,TGCGCCAGCAGCCAAGAGGTGTTACGGGGGGATCCAGATACGCAGTATTTT
TRBV11-2,.,TRBJ1-3,.,CASRYYGNTIYF,TGTGCCAGCAGATACTACGGAAACACCATATATTTT
TRBV27,TRBD1,TRBJ1-2,few,CASSSDRAYGYTF,TGTGCCAGCAGTTCAGACAGGGCCTATGGCTACACCTTC
TRBV25-1,.,TRBJ1-5,.,CASSGINQPQHF,TGTGCCAGCAGTGGTATTAATCAGCCCCAGCATTTT
TRBV10-2,.,TRBJ2-2,once,CASSEYPGSTGELFF,TGCGCCAGCAGTGAGTACCCGGGGAGCACCGGGGAGCTGTTTTTT
TRBV4-3,TRBD2,TRBJ2-2,.,CASSQDWARGSFTGELFF,TGCGCCAGCAGCCAAGATTGGGCGCGGGGGAGTTTCACCGGGGAGCTGTTTTTT